Each of the 27 T cell receptor beta chains below was sequenced from the same sample in a study of blood T cell repertoires in COVID-19 (dated by TCRdb to 2018 to 2020). Receptors were amplified or captured by the immunoSEQ multiplex PCR assay. TCRdb obtained this table from immuneACCESS and retained in-frame rearrangements with V and J assigned. These tables miss some clones; where compared with another copy, unresolved V genes account for less than half of the shortfall, and the remainder is unexplained. A total of some 74,000 clones appear in this sample, approximately 80% of them only once. The top ten hold roughly 43% of the sample. The sample was peripheral blood. Receptors originate from an elderly man with acute or convalescent COVID-19.

The genes are TRBV7-9 and TRBJ1-4, with TRBD1 matching over 9 bases. Germline assignment: CDR1 SEHNR and CDR2 FQNEAQ (reference sequence). CDR3 size: 14 residues. The junction had 5 bases not matched to a gene; V was cut back by 5 bases and J by 7 bases. CDR3 sequence: CASSKTGGGEKLFF. The CDR3 DNA sequence: TGTGCCAGCAGCAAGACAGGGGGAGGTGAAAAACTGTTTTTT.

This rearrangement joins TRBV5-5 to TRBJ1-2, with TRBD1 as a possible D gene (6 bases). CDR3 length: 14 amino acids. V lost 0 bases and J lost 3, with 9 bases in between. Germline CDR1 and CDR2: SGHKS and YYEKEE (reference sequence). The CDR3 is CASSLGPGDYGYTF. In nucleotides, the CDR3 is TGTGCCAGCAGCTTGGGCCCAGGGGACTATGGCTACACCTTC.

This clone was found once. CDR3 DNA sequence: TGTGCCAGCAGCCCCGGGACAGGGGTTTCTGGAAACACCATATATTTT. Translated, it gives CASSPGTGVSGNTIYF. The V gene is TRBV5-5, the J gene TRBJ1-3; 10 positions agree with TRBD1. The CDR3 covers 16 residues. Losses at the gene ends were 4 bases for V and 1 base for J; bases not matched to a gene: 5. Germline V gives CDR1 SGHKS, CDR2 YYEKEE (reference sequence).

V and J are TRBV10-3 and TRBJ1-3; TRBD1 matches 8 bases. CDR1 ENHRY and CDR2 SYGVKD come from the germline V gene. The CDR3 loop spans 16 amino acids. With 3 bases clipped from V and 2 bases from J, the junction kept 6 bases outside the gene matches. The CDR3 is CAISETPTGAGNTIYF. CDR3 DNA: TGTGCCATCAGTGAAACCCCGACAGGGGCTGGAAACACCATATATTTT.

This chain connects TRBV15 to TRBJ2-7, with TRBD2 as a possible D gene (5 bases). This CDR3 has 13 residues. Germline CDR1 LNHNV, CDR2 YYDKDF (reference sequence). Trimming took 1 base from V and 4 from J, leaving 8 bases between them. The CDR3 bases are TGTGCCACCAGCAGAGTTCGGGGTTACGAGCAGTACTTC. Translation gives CATSRVRGYEQYF.

The chain employs TRBV5-1 and TRBJ1-6, with TRBD1 matching over 11 bases. The CDR3 is 14 residues long. J lost 8 bases, V lost 4 bases, and 2 bases had no gene match. Looked up from germline, CDR1 is SGHRS and CDR2 is YFSETQ. The CDR3 is CASSPDRGHSPLHF. In DNA, the CDR3 is TGCGCCAGCAGCCCGGACAGGGGGCATTCACCCCTCCACTTT.

The V and J genes are TRBV28 and TRBJ2-1; D uncertain. The CDR3 has 13 residues. V lost 4 bases, J lost 10 bases, and 14 bases lay in between. Germline values: CDR1 MDHEN, CDR2 SYDVKM. The CDR3 is CASSSPRRHEQFF. DNA of the CDR3: TGTGCCAGCAGTTCTCCTCGAAGACACGAGCAGTTCTTC.

The chain recombines TRBV7-2 with TRBJ1-3, with 7 bases that match TRBD1. This CDR3 has 16 residues. Losses at the gene ends were 4 bases for V and 2 bases for J; bases not matched to a gene: 8. Per the germline V gene, CDR1 is SGHTA and CDR2 is FQGNSA. The CDR3 region is CASSSQKTGTGNTIYF. CDR3 nucleotides: TGTGCCAGCAGCTCTCAAAAGACAGGGACTGGAAACACCATATATTTT.

The rearrangement links TRBV6-5 to TRBJ1-2; no definite D call. Germline V CDR1 and CDR2: MNHEY, SVGAGI. The CDR3 totals 13 residues. V was clipped by 3 bases and J by 8 bases, with 13 bases between them. The CDR3 DNA is TGTGCCAGCAGTTATTGGGCTGCAGAAGGCTACACCTTC. It translates to CASSYWAAEGYTF.

The chain couples TRBV5-8 to TRBJ1-2, with D unclear. The CDR3 covers 13 residues. Germline V lookup: CDR1 SGHTS, CDR2 YDEGEE. The V end lost 1 base, the J end lost 4 bases, and 8 bases lay between the germline ends. In nucleotides, the CDR3 is TGTGCCAGCAGCTTGCAGGTGGGCTATGGCTACACCTTC. Its translation is CASSLQVGYGYTF.

This clone was seen just once. V usage is TRBV7-9 and J usage is TRBJ1-1; a possible D gene is TRBD1 (5 bases). CDR1 is SEHNR and CDR2 is FQNEAQ in the germline V gene (reference sequence). CDR3 length equals 15 residues. The ends were cut back, 4 bases at V and 0 bases at J, with 12 bases in the middle. The CDR3 DNA reads TGTGCCAGCAGCTCTGGACAAACGATGAACACTGAAGCTTTCTTT. It specifies CASSSGQTMNTEAFF.

The J gene is TRBJ1-2, the V gene TRBV29-1, with 10 bases identical to TRBD1. Germline trimming cut 7 bases from V and 8 bases from J; bases unmatched to any gene: 7. CDR1 is SQVTM and CDR2 is ANQGSEA in the germline V gene. The CDR3 spans 12 residues. DNA for the CDR3: TGCAGCGAGTCAGGACAGGGGGGCGGCTACACCTTC. Its protein is CSESGQGGGYTF.

The V call is TRBV21-1, the J call TRBJ2-5; TRBD1 is taken as the D call from the table, unchecked against the DNA. TRBV21-1 is reported as a pseudogene. This CDR3 has 20 amino acids. The chain's CDR3 is CASSNVVAQGEPRRQLTQYF. CDR3 nucleotides: TGTGCCAGCAGCAATGTAGTAGCCCAGGGGGAACCAAGGAGACAACTGACCCAGTACTTC.

V gene TRBV20-1 combines with J gene TRBJ1-1, with D maybe TRBD1 (6 bases). Trimming removed 3 bases at V and 1 base at J, with 9 bases between. Germline CDR1 reads DFQATT; CDR2 reads SNEGSKA (reference sequence). This CDR3 spans 13 amino acids. DNA of the CDR3: TGCAGTGCTAGTACAGGGACGAACACTGAAGCTTTCTTT. Its translation is CSASTGTNTEAFF.

The rearrangement links TRBV28 to TRBJ1-5; TRBD1 might be the D (5 bases). V was pared by 5 bases and J by 0 bases, with 11 bases between. This CDR3 has 15 amino acids. Germline CDR1 and CDR2: MDHEN and SYDVKM. The chain's CDR3 is CASSATAYSNQPQHF. The CDR3 DNA reads as TGTGCCAGCAGTGCGACAGCATATAGCAATCAGCCCCAGCATTTT. The whole variable domain, filled in from reference TRBV28 and TRBJ1-5, reads DVKVTQSSRYLVKRTGEKVFLECVQDMDHENMFWYRQDPGLGLRLIYFSYDVKMKEKGDIPEGYSVSREKKERFSLILESASTNQTSMYLCASSATAYSNQPQHFGDGTRLSIL.

J is TRBJ2-2 and V is TRBV10-3, with 7 nucleotides matching TRBD2. Germline lookup yields CDR1 ENHRY and CDR2 SYGVKD. The CDR3 totals 13 residues. Germline trimming cut 6 bases from V and 4 bases from J; bases unmatched to any gene: 2. The CDR3 DNA reads as TGTGCCATCAGGTCTAGCGGCACCGGGGAGCTGTTTTTT. This sequence encodes CAIRSSGTGELFF.

This clone was observed once. The genes are TRBV6-5 and TRBJ1-5; D is perhaps TRBD1 (5 bases). V was clipped by 0 bases and J by 3 bases, with 9 bases between them. The CDR3 sequence is 15 residues long. Germline lookup yields CDR1 MNHEY and CDR2 SVGAGI. The CDR3 nucleotides read TGTGCCAGCAGTTACTCAGGGGTCATCAATCAGCCCCAGCATTTT. It encodes CASSYSGVINQPQHF.

The rearrangement joins TRBV5-1 to TRBJ2-5, with TRBD2 matching over 14 bases. V was pared by 3 bases and J by 2 bases, with 3 bases of the junction left unmatched. Germline CDR1 is SGHRS and CDR2 is YFSETQ. The CDR3 is made up of 16 amino acids. The CDR3 sequence is CASSWGLAGEQETQYF. In DNA, the CDR3 is TGCGCCAGCAGCTGGGGACTAGCGGGAGAACAAGAGACCCAGTACTTC.

This clone was picked up a small number of times. This sequence joins TRBV7-2 and TRBJ2-1, with D perhaps matching TRBD1 (5 bases). Trimming pared 8 bases from V and 5 bases from J, leaving 16 bases between. The germline gives CDR1 SGHTA, CDR2 FQGNSA. CDR3 length equals 14 residues. As DNA, the CDR3 is TGTGCCAGCCGCCGGAACAGGCCAAACAATGAGCAGTTCTTC. This translates into CASRRNRPNNEQFF. Combining the CDR3 with reference TRBV7-2 and TRBJ2-1 gives the whole variable domain GAGVSQSPSNKVTEKGKDVELRCDPISGHTALYWYRQSLGQGLEFLIYFQGNSAPDKSGLPSDRFSAERTGGSVSTLTIQRTQQEDSAVYLCASRRNRPNNEQFFGPGTRLTVL.

The genes are TRBV9 and TRBJ2-7; 9 bases align to TRBD2. V gave up 3 bases and J gave up 3 bases; unmatched junction bases: 7. Per germline, CDR1 SGDLS and CDR2 YYNGEE. This CDR3 spans 15 amino acids. CDR3 residues: CASSDSGSEYYEQYF. For the CDR3, the DNA is TGTGCCAGCAGCGATAGCGGGAGCGAGTACTACGAGCAGTACTTC.

This chain links TRBV19 with TRBJ2-7, with TRBD1 identical over 9 bases. The germline V gene encodes CDR1 LNHDA and CDR2 SQIVND (reference sequence). J gave up 6 bases and V 4 bases, and 7 bases lay outside the gene matches. This CDR3 spans 14 amino acids. The CDR3 protein is CASSTGTGSGEQYF. CDR3 nucleotides: TGTGCCAGTAGTACCGGGACAGGGAGTGGCGAGCAGTACTTC.

This rearrangement joins TRBV27 to TRBJ1-4; D possibly corresponds to TRBD1 (5 bases). Germline CDR1 and CDR2: MNHEY and SMNVEV (reference sequence). The CDR3 has 15 residues. V was trimmed by 3 bases and J by 4 bases, leaving 12 bases between them. Written as DNA, the CDR3 is TGTGCCAGCAGTTTCTCGACAGATAGTAATGAAAAACTGTTTTTT. Its translation is CASSFSTDSNEKLFF.

Notes on this clone: At the DNA level, this CDR3 is encoded by other sequences in the same sample as well. The gene calls are TRBV18 and TRBJ1-6, with D perhaps matching TRBD1 (5 bases). The V gene's germline CDR1 is KGHSH and CDR2 LQKENI. Trimming cost V 3 bases and J 7 bases, with 7 bases left between them. The CDR3 is 13 residues long. Here the CDR3 DNA reads TGTGCCAGCTCACCCGACAGAAATTCACCCCTCCACTTT. Residues: CASSPDRNSPLHF.

CDR3 sequence reads: CASSSTVGQAYEQYF. The CDR3 nucleotides are TGTGCCAGCAGCTCAACGGTCGGACAGGCCTACGAGCAGTACTTC. The chain uses TRBV11-2 and TRBJ2-7; 7 bases line up with TRBD1. This CDR3 region has 15 residues. Per the germline V gene, CDR1 is SGHAT and CDR2 is FQNNGV. V shed 4 bases, J shed 2 bases, and the junction held 8 bases outside the gene matches.

This chain joins TRBV7-9 and TRBJ1-5, with D unclear. The CDR3 totals 16 residues. V dropped 2 bases and J dropped 2 bases, with 13 bases sitting between them. The germline V gene encodes CDR1 SEHNR and CDR2 FQNEAQ (reference sequence). The CDR3: CASSLSGSRGNQPQHF. CDR3 nucleotide sequence: TGTGCCAGCAGCTTAAGCGGTTCCCGGGGCAATCAGCCCCAGCATTTT.

In its sample, this clone was seen once. J is TRBJ1-2 and V is TRBV3-1 (or the pseudogene TRBV3-2), with D possibly matching TRBD1 (6 bases). V lost 4 bases to trimming and J lost 8 bases, with 20 bases between them. There are 15 residues in the CDR3. Germline V lookup: CDR1 LGHDT, CDR2 YNNKEL (reference sequence). This chain's CDR3 is CASSLSGGRFYGYTF. Written as DNA, the CDR3 is TGTGCCAGCAGCCTCTCGGGGGGCCGCTTCTACGGCTACACCTTC.

The V and J genes are TRBV30 and TRBJ2-1; 14 bases line up with TRBD2. Germline V gene lookup returns CDR1 GTSNPN and CDR2 SVGIG (reference sequence). This CDR3 spans 17 amino acids. V gave up 3 bases and J gave up 0 bases; unmatched junction bases: 4. CDR3 sequence: CAWSRTSGGFSYNEQFF. The DNA for the CDR3 is TGTGCCTGGAGCAGGACTAGCGGGGGGTTCTCCTACAATGAGCAGTTCTTC.